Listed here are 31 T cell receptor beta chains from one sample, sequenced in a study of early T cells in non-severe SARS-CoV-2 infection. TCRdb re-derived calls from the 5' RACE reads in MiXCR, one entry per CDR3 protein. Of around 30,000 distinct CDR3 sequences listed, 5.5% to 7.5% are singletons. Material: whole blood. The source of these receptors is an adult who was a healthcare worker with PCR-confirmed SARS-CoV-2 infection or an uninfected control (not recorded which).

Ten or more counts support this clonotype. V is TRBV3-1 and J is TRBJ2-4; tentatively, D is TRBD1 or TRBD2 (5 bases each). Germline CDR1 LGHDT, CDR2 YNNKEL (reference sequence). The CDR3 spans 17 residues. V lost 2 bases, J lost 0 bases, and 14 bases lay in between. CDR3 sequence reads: CASSQPGLGVAKNIQYF. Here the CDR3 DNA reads TGTGCCAGCAGCCAACCAGGCCTGGGGGTAGCCAAAAACATTCAGTACTTC.

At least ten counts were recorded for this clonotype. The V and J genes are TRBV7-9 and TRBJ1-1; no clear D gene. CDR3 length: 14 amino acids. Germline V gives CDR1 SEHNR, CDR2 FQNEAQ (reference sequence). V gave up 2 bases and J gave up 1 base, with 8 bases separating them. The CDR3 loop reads CASSLTGPNTEAFF. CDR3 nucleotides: TGTGCCAGCAGCTTAACCGGGCCGAACACTGAAGCTTTCTTT.

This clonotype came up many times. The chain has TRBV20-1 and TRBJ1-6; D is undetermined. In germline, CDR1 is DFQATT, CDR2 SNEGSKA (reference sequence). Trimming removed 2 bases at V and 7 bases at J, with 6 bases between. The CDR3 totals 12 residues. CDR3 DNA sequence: TGCAGTGCTAGACTTCGGAATTCACCCCTCCACTTT. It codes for CSARLRNSPLHF.

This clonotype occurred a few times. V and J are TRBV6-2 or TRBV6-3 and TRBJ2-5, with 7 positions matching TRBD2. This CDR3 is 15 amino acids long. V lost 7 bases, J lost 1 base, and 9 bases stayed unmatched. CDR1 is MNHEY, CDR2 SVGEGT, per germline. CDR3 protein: CASTEGSSGQETQYF. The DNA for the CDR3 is TGTGCCAGCACCGAGGGGTCTAGCGGCCAAGAGACCCAGTACTTC.

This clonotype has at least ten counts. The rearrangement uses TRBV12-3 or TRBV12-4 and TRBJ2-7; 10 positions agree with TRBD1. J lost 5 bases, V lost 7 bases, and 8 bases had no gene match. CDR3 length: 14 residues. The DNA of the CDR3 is TGTGCCAGCAACGACCGGGACAGGGGCAACGAGCAGTACTTC. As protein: CASNDRDRGNEQYF.

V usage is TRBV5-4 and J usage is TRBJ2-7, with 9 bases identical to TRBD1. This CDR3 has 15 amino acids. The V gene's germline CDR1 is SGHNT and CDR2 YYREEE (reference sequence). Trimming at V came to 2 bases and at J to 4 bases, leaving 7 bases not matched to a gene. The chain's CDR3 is CASSFSGTGSYEQYF. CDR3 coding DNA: TGTGCCAGCAGCTTTTCCGGGACAGGGTCGTACGAGCAGTACTTC.

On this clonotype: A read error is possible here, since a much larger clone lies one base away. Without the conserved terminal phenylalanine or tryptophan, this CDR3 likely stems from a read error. In nucleotides, the CDR3 is TGCGCCAGCAGTGCCGGGACGGGACCCTATGGCTACACCTCC. Translation gives CASSAGTGPYGYTS. This sequence joins TRBV10-1 and TRBJ1-2; D may be TRBD1 (5 bases). The germline CDR1 and CDR2 sequences are WNHNN and SYGVQD (reference sequence). The CDR3 totals 14 residues. Trimming removed 4 bases from V and 4 bases from J, with 13 bases in between.

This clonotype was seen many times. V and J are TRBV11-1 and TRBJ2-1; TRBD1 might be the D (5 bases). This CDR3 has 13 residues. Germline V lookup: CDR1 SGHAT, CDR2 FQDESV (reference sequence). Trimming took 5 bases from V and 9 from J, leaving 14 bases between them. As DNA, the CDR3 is TGTGCCAGCAGCCAAGGGGCCTCTGGTGAGCAGTTCTTC. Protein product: CASSQGASGEQFF.

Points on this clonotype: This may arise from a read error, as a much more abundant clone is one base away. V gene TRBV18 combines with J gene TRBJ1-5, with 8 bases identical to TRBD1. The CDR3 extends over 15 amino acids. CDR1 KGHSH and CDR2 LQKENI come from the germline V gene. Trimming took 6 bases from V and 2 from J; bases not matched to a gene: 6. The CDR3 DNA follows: TGTGCCAGCTCCCCGGACAGGGAAGGCAATCAGCCCCAGCATTTT. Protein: CASSPDREGNQPQHF. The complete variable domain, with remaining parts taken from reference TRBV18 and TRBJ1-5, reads NAGVMQNPRHLVRRRGQEARLRCSPMKGHSHVYWYRQLPEEGLKFMVYLQKENIIDESGMPKERFSAEFPKEGPSILRIQQVVRGDSAAYFCASSPDREGNQPQHFGDGTRLSIL.

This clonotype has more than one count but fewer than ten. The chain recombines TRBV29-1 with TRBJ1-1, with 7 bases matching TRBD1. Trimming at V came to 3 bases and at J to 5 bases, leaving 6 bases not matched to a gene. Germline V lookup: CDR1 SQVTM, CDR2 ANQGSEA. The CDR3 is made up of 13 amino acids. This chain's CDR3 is CSVEGQQGTEAFF. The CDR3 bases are TGCAGCGTTGAGGGACAGCAAGGGACTGAAGCTTTCTTT.

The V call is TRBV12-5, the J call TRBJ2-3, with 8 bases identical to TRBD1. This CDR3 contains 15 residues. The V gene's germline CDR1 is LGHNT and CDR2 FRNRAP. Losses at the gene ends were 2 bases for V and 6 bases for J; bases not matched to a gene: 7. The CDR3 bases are TGTGCTAGTGGTTTGAGGACAGGGAATAAGGATACGCAGTATTTT. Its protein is CASGLRTGNKDTQYF. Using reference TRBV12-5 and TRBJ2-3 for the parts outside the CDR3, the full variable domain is DARVTQTPRHKVTEMGQEVTMRCQPILGHNTVFWYRQTMMQGLELLAYFRNRAPLDDSGMPKDRFSAEMPDATLATLKIQPSEPRDSAVYFCASGLRTGNKDTQYFGPGTRLTVL.

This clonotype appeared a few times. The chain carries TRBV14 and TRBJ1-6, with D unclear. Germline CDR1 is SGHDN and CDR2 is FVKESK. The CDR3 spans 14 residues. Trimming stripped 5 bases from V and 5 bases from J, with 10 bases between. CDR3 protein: CASSSLEDNSPLHF. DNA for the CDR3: TGTGCCAGCAGCTCCCTAGAAGATAATTCACCCCTCCACTTT.

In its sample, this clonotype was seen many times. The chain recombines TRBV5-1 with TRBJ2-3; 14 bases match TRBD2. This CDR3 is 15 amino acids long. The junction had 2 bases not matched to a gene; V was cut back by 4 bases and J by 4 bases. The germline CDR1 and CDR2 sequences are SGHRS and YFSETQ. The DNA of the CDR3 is TGCGCCAGCAGCCGACTAGCGGGGGGGCCAGATACGCAGTATTTT. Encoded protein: CASSRLAGGPDTQYF.

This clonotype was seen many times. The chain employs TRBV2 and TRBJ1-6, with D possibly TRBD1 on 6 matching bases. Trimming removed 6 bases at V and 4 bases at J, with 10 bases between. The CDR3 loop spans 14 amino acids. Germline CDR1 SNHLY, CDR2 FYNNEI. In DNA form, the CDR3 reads TGTGCCAGCAGAGAGGACAGTTATAATTCACCCCTCCACTTT. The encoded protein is CASREDSYNSPLHF.

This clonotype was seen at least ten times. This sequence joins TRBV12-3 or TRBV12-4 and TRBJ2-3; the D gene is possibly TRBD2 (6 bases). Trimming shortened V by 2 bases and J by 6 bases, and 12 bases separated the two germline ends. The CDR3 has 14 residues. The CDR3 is CASSLLGGEDTQYF. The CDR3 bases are TGTGCCAGCAGTTTACTGGGAGGTGAGGATACGCAGTATTTT.

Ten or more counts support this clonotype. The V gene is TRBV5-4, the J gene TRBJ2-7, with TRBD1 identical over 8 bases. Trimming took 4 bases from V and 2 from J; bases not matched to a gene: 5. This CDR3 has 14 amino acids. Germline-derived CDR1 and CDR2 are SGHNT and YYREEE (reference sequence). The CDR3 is CASSPGQEPYEQYF. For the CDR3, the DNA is TGTGCCAGCAGCCCGGGACAGGAGCCCTACGAGCAGTACTTC.

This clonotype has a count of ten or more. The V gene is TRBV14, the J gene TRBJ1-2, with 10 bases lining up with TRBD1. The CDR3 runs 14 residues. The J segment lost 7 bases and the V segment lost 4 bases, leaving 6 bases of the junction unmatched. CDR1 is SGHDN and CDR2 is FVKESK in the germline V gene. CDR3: CASSLGQGYGGYTF. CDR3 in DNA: TGTGCCAGCAGCCTGGGACAGGGGTACGGTGGCTACACCTTC.

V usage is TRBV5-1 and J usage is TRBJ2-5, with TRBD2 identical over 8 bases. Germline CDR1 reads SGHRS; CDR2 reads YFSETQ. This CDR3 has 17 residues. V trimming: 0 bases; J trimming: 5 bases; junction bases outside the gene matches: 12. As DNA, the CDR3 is TGCGCCAGCAGCTTGGCCGGCGGGGGGCTCTTTGCGGAGACCCAGTACTTC. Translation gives CASSLAGGGLFAETQYF.

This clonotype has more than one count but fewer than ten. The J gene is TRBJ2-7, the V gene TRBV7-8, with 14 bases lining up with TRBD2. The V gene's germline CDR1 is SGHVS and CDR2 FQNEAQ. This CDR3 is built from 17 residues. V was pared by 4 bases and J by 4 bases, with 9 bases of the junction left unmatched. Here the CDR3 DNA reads TGTGCCAGCAGCTCGAAGGGACTAGCGGGGGCATCTTACGAGCAGTACTTC. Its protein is CASSSKGLAGASYEQYF.

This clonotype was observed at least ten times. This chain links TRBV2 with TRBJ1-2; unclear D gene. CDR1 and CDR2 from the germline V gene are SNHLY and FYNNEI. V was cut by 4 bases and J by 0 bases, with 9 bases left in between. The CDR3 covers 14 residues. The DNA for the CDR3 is TGTGCCAGCAGTGTACTCCTGACTAACTATGGCTACACCTTC. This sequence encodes CASSVLLTNYGYTF.

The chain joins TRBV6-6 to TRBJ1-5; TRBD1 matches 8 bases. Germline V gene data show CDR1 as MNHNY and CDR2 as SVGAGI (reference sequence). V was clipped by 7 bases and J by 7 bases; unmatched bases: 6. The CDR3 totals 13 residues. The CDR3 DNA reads TGTGCCAGCAACGGACAGGGACTCCAGCCCCAGCATTTT. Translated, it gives CASNGQGLQPQHF.

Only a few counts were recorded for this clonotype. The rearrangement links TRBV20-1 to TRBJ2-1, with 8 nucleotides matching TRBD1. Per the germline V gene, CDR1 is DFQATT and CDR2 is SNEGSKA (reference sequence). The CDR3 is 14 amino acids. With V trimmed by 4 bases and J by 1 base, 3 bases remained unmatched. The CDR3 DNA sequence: TGCAGTGCTATTACAGGGGGTTCCTACAATGAGCAGTTCTTC. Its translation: CSAITGGSYNEQFF.

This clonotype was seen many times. CDR3 DNA sequence: TGCGCCAGCAGCCCCACGCAGATGCAAGAGACCCAGTACTTC. Its protein product is CASSPTQMQETQYF. The chain links TRBV5-1 to TRBJ2-5; the D is unclear. Deletions cut 4 bases from V and 2 bases from J, with 12 bases between. Germline V gene data show CDR1 as SGHRS and CDR2 as YFSETQ. The CDR3 consists of 14 residues. Combining the CDR3 with reference TRBV5-1 and TRBJ2-5 gives the whole variable domain KAGVTQTPRYLIKTRGQQVTLSCSPISGHRSVSWYQQTPGQGLQFLFEYFSETQRNKGNFPGRFSGRQFSNSRSEMNVSTLELGDSALYLCASSPTQMQETQYFGPGTRLLVL.

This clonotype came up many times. CDR3: CASSSAGLQETQYF. The CDR3 DNA sequence: TGTGCCAGCAGCTCCGCGGGATTACAAGAGACCCAGTACTTC. The chain links TRBV7-9 to TRBJ2-5, with D tentatively TRBD2 (6 bases). V lost 4 bases to trimming and J lost 2 bases, with 11 bases between them. CDR1 and CDR2 from the germline V gene are SEHNR and FQNEAQ (reference sequence). The CDR3 totals 14 residues.

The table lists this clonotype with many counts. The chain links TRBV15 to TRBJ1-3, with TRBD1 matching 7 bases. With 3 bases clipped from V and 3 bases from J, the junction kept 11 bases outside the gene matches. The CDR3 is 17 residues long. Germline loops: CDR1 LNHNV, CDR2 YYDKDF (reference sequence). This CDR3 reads CATSSPTGLGGGNTIYF. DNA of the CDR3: TGTGCCACCAGCAGCCCGACAGGGCTAGGTGGTGGAAACACCATATATTTT. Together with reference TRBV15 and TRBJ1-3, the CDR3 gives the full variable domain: DAMVIQNPRYQVTQFGKPVTLSCSQTLNHNVMYWYQQKSSQAPKLLFHYYDKDFNNEADTPDNFQSRRPNTSFCFLDIRSPGLGDTAMYLCATSSPTGLGGGNTIYFGEGSWLTVV.

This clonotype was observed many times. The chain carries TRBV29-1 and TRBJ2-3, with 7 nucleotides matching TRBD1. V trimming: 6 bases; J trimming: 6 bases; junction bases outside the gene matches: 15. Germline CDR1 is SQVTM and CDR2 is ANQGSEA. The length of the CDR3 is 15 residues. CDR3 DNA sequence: TGCAGCGTCGGCGGACAGGCTCGGCCTGGGGATACGCAGTATTTT. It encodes CSVGGQARPGDTQYF.

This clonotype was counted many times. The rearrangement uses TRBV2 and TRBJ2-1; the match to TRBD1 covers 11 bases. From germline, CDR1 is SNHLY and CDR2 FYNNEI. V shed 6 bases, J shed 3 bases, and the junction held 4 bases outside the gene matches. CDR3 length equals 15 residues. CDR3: CASRAGTGGYNEQFF. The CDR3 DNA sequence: TGTGCCAGCAGAGCCGGGACAGGGGGCTACAATGAGCAGTTCTTC.

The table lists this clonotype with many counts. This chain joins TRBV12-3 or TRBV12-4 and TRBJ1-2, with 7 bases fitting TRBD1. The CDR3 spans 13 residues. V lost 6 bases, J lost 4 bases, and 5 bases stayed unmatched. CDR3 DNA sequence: TGTGCCAGCAGCCGACAGGGTTTCTATGGCTACACCTTC. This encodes CASSRQGFYGYTF.

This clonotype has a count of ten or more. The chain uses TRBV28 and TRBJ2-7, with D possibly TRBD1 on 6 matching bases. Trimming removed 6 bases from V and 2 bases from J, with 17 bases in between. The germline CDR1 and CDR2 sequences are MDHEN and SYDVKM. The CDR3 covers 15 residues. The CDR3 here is CASSSRPGHTYEQYF. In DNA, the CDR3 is TGTGCCAGCAGCTCCCGTCCGGGACACACCTACGAGCAGTACTTC.

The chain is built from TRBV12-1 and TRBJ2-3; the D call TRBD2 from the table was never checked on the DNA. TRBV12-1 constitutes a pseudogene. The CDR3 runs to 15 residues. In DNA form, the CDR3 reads TGTGCCAGCAGCTTGCGGGACGGCGGGACAGATACGCAGTATTTT. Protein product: CASSLRDGGTDTQYF.

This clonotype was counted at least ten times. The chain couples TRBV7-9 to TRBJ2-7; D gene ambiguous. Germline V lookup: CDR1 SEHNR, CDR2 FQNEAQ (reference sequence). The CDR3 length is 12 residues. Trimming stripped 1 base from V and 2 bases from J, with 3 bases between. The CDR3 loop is CASSLEAYEQYF. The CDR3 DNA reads TGTGCCAGCAGCTTAGAAGCCTACGAGCAGTACTTC. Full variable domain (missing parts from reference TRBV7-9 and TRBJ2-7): DTGVSQNPRHKITKRGQNVTFRCDPISEHNRLYWYRQTLGQGPEFLTYFQNEAQLEKSRLLSDRFSAERPKGSFSTLEIQRTEQGDSAMYLCASSLEAYEQYFGPGTRLTVT.